This entry is about one T cell receptor (beta chain). Its antigen is undetermined. Produced via immunoSEQ multiplex PCR; TCRdb's table is partial and in-frame only. Of approximately 12,000 clones detected, roughly 90% appear once; the ten largest clones hold 0.22%. The data derive from a study of regulatory dendritic cells for organ transplantation. Study information: LPS was added to dendritic cell cultures on day 6.

CDR1 is MNHEY and CDR2 is SMNVEV in the germline V gene (reference sequence). This CDR3 comprises 15 residues. J gave up 2 bases and V 5 bases, and 4 bases lay outside the gene matches. Sorted T cells were CFSE-labeled and cultured more than 4 days with allogeneic regulatory or mature dendritic cells at 1:10. The material sequenced was naive CD8+ T cells from blood cultured with regulatory dendritic cells. Stated subset: CD45RA+ naive T cells. This TCR was recovered from a human donor in good health. The V and J genes are TRBV27 and TRBJ2-3; 10 bases align to TRBD2. The CDR3 nucleotides are TGTGCCAGCAGTGTACTAGCGGGGAACACAGATACGCAGTATTTT. Its translation is CASSVLAGNTDTQYF.